This T cell receptor beta chain was recovered during a study of blood T cell repertoires in COVID-19. The overall study: Spain, Italy and the United States supplied samples that represented acute and convalescent COVID-19. Sources were T cells, B-cell-depleted T cells, or PBMCs; the material itself was cDNA or gDNA.

Trimming removed 5 bases at V and 1 base at J, with 6 bases between. Germline CDR1 reads SGHTA; CDR2 reads FQGTGA. The CDR3 contains 13 residues. Assay used: immunoSEQ multiplex PCR; TCRdb lists only in-frame clones, some missing. The table has tens of thousands of clones, around 82% seen once. The sample was peripheral blood. J is TRBJ2-1 and V is TRBV7-3; a weak D match, TRBD1 (5 bases). The sequence came from a human donor in a cohort sampled during active COVID-19. The CDR3 nucleotides are TGTGCCAGCAGCCCAGGGTCCTACAATGAGCAGTTCTTC. It yields the protein CASSPGSYNEQFF. Supplemented by reference TRBV7-3 and TRBJ2-1, the full variable domain reads GAGVSQTPSNKVTEKGKYVELRCDPISGHTALYWYRQSLGQGPEFLIYFQGTGAADDSGLPNDRFFAVRPEGSVSTLKIQRTERGDSAVYLCASSPGSYNEQFFGPGTRLTVL.